The 19 T cell receptor beta chains below all came from one sample that was sequenced in a study of blood T cell repertoires in COVID-19. Sequenced by immunoSEQ multiplex PCR; TCRdb stores in-frame clones only, minus some. Among roughly 700,000 clones, about 90% were seen once, and the ten largest hold 0.2% to 0.3%. Sequenced sample: peripheral blood. The source of these receptors is a woman younger than 35 with acute or convalescent COVID-19.

The chain uses TRBV2 and TRBJ1-1, with 9 bases identical to TRBD1. This CDR3 is built from 17 residues. After removal of 5 bases from V and 1 base from J, the junction contained 11 bases not matched to a gene. Per the germline V gene, CDR1 is SNHLY and CDR2 is FYNNEI. The CDR3, as DNA: TGTGCCAGCAGTTTTGCGTACAGGGGGCGAGGGAACACTGAAGCTTTCTTT. It codes for CASSFAYRGRGNTEAFF.

The chain links TRBV5-1 to TRBJ1-2, with 10 bases aligning to TRBD1. Germline CDR1 reads SGHRS; CDR2 reads YFSETQ. This CDR3 contains 15 residues. The trim removed 2 bases at V and 8 bases at J, leaving 9 bases unmatched. The CDR3, as DNA: TGCGCCAGCAGCTTTGGGACAGGGGAAGAGGCGGGCTACACCTTC. Translation gives CASSFGTGEEAGYTF.

J is TRBJ1-6 and V is TRBV19, with D tentatively TRBD1 (5 bases). The CDR3 sequence is 18 residues long. Germline lookup yields CDR1 LNHDA and CDR2 SQIVND (reference sequence). Trimming took off 7 bases at V and 1 base at J, with 20 bases between the two ends. Here the CDR3 DNA reads TGTGCCAGTACCGAATACTTCAGGGTTTTATCCTATAATTCACCCCTCCACTTT. It yields the protein CASTEYFRVLSYNSPLHF.

The CDR3 nucleotides are TGTGCCAGCATATGGACAGAGGGAGTCACAGATACGCAGTATTTT. It yields the protein CASIWTEGVTDTQYF. This rearrangement joins TRBV25-1 to TRBJ2-3; tentatively, D is TRBD1 (6 bases). The CDR3 has 15 residues. Germline V gene sequence: CDR1 MGHDK, CDR2 SYGVNS. The V end lost 7 bases, the J end lost 2 bases, and 16 bases lay between the germline ends.

V usage is TRBV12-3 or TRBV12-4 and J usage is TRBJ1-1; D is ambiguous. The CDR3 consists of 12 residues. Deletions cut 3 bases from V and 5 bases from J, with 7 bases between. The DNA for the CDR3 is TGTGCCAGCAGTTTTTCCAGGACTGAAGCTTTCTTT. Translated, it gives CASSFSRTEAFF.

V usage is TRBV29-1 and J usage is TRBJ1-1, with 7 bases fitting TRBD1. The CDR3 is 15 amino acids. V lost 8 bases, J lost 0 bases, and 12 bases stayed unmatched. CDR1 and CDR2 (germline): SQVTM, ANQGSEA. CDR3 in DNA: TGCAGCCACCGCCGACAGGGTGTTATGAACACTGAAGCTTTCTTT. The encoded protein is CSHRRQGVMNTEAFF.

The rearrangement joins TRBV24-1 to TRBJ2-1; D is possibly TRBD2 (5 bases). Germline V gene data show CDR1 as KGHDR and CDR2 as SFDVKD. The CDR3 is made up of 13 amino acids. The V end was cut by 1 base, the J end by 6 bases, with 6 bases between. The CDR3 bases are TGTGCCACCAGTGATTTTGAGGGCAATGAGCAGTTCTTC. Translated, it gives CATSDFEGNEQFF.

This chain links TRBV15 with TRBJ2-2; no clear D. CDR3 length: 16 amino acids. Trimming took off 0 bases at V and 1 base at J, with 9 bases between the two ends. CDR1 is LNHNV and CDR2 is YYDKDF in the germline V gene (reference sequence). The CDR3 loop reads CATSRDPLLNTGELFF. DNA for the CDR3: TGTGCCACCAGCAGAGACCCCCTATTGAACACCGGGGAGCTGTTTTTT.

The V and J genes are TRBV4-3 and TRBJ2-1, with D possibly being TRBD2 (6 bases). The CDR3 runs 13 residues. Germline lookup yields CDR1 LGHNA and CDR2 YSLEER. Trimming cost V 3 bases and J 10 bases, with 13 bases left between them. The CDR3 loop reads CASSQPTGGEQFF. The DNA for the CDR3 is TGCGCCAGCAGCCAGCCTACAGGAGGGGAGCAGTTCTTC.

The genes are TRBV24-1 and TRBJ2-1, with 9 bases matching TRBD2. The junction had 9 bases not matched to a gene; V was cut back by 4 bases and J by 6 bases. The CDR3 runs 16 residues. Per the germline V gene, CDR1 is KGHDR and CDR2 is SFDVKD. CDR3: CATSDLRLAGPNEQFF. CDR3 sequence (DNA): TGTGCCACCAGTGACTTGAGGCTAGCGGGGCCCAATGAGCAGTTCTTC.

The chain employs TRBV7-3 and TRBJ2-1, with 10 bases lining up with TRBD2. Germline V CDR1 and CDR2: SGHTA, FQGTGA. Unmatched junction bases numbered 8, after V lost 5 bases and J lost 4 bases. The CDR3 has 16 amino acids. The CDR3 DNA follows: TGTGCCAGCAGCCTCTTTAGCGGGGGGCTTTACAATGAGCAGTTCTTC. This translates into CASSLFSGGLYNEQFF.

This clone was counted a few times. This chain uses TRBV6-2 or TRBV6-3 with TRBJ2-1; TRBD2 aligns across 11 bases. Germline loops: CDR1 MNHEY, CDR2 SVGEGT. CDR3 size: 15 residues. Losses at the gene ends were 6 bases for V and 4 bases for J; bases not matched to a gene: 5. In nucleotides, the CDR3 is TGTGCCAGCAGCCCTACTAGCGGGGGTTACAATGAGCAGTTCTTC. Translated: CASSPTSGGYNEQFF.

This clone was recorded only once. This chain uses TRBV6-2 or TRBV6-3 with TRBJ1-5; possible D gene TRBD1, 6 bases. The CDR3 is made up of 18 amino acids. Germline loops: CDR1 MNHEY, CDR2 SVGEGT. V dropped 1 base and J dropped 5 bases, with 21 bases sitting between them. The CDR3 here is CASSYWRQAITSDQPQHF. The CDR3 DNA is TGTGCCAGCAGTTACTGGCGACAGGCCATAACCTCGGATCAGCCCCAGCATTTT.

This clone was detected a few times. The J gene is TRBJ1-3, the V gene TRBV10-3, with D perhaps TRBD1 (6 bases). The CDR3 spans 16 residues. The germline V gene encodes CDR1 ENHRY and CDR2 SYGVKD. Trimming took off 2 bases at V and 0 bases at J, with 11 bases between the two ends. As DNA, the CDR3 is TGTGCCATCAGTGAGCGGGACATGAGCTCTGGAAACACCATATATTTT. Translating it yields CAISERDMSSGNTIYF.

This clone occurred once. CDR3 sequence reads: CSAQNYEQYF. DNA of the CDR3: TGCAGTGCTCAAAACTACGAGCAGTACTTC. The gene calls are TRBV20-1 and TRBJ2-7, with D unclear. CDR3 size: 10 residues. Deletions cut 5 bases from V and 3 bases from J, with 5 bases between. Germline CDR1 reads DFQATT; CDR2 reads SNEGSKA (reference sequence).

The chain links TRBV27 to TRBJ1-2, with D perhaps matching TRBD1 (6 bases). Trimming took 4 bases from V and 10 from J, leaving 10 bases between them. Germline V CDR1 and CDR2: MNHEY, SMNVEV (reference sequence). The CDR3 loop spans 11 amino acids. This CDR3 is CASSSGHFYTF. CDR3 DNA sequence: TGTGCCAGCAGTTCGGGACACTTCTACACCTTC.

This clone has more than one count but fewer than ten. The chain couples TRBV14 to TRBJ1-1; the D is unclear. The CDR3 consists of 13 residues. Trimming removed 0 bases at V and 10 bases at J, with 12 bases between. Germline assignment: CDR1 SGHDN and CDR2 FVKESK. Written as DNA, the CDR3 is TGTGCCAGCAGCCAAGAAAGTAGAAGCCCAGCTTTCTTT. It yields the protein CASSQESRSPAFF.

The V call is TRBV2, the J call TRBJ1-5, with unresolved D. Trimming pared 8 bases from V and 4 bases from J, leaving 6 bases between. Germline-derived CDR1 and CDR2 are SNHLY and FYNNEI. The CDR3 runs 11 residues. The CDR3 loop reads CASFPNQPQHF. The CDR3 region has the DNA TGTGCCAGCTTTCCTAATCAGCCCCAGCATTTT.

V usage is TRBV7-9 and J usage is TRBJ1-1; no clear D gene. Per the germline V gene, CDR1 is SEHNR and CDR2 is FQNEAQ (reference sequence). There are 14 residues in the CDR3. Trimming shortened V by 6 bases and J by 0 bases, and 11 bases separated the two germline ends. In nucleotides, the CDR3 is TGTGCCAGCAGGCCGAGTGAGTTGAACACTGAAGCTTTCTTT. Its translation is CASRPSELNTEAFF.